The sequence of this TCR beta chain was determined in a study of long-term antiretroviral therapy in people with HIV. To note about this clone: What it binds is not known.

Overall study findings and caveats: Older ART regimens were possibly in use when the blood was collected between about 2003 and 2017.

With survey level as its setting, the immunoSEQ assay was v3.0. Libraries were prepared by immunoSEQ multiplex PCR; TCRdb keeps only in-frame clonotypes and omits some of them. The sample lists some 35,000 clones, about four fifths occurring once. Trimming cost V 0 bases and J 0 bases, with 12 bases left between them. The germline V gene encodes CDR1 MGHRA and CDR2 YSYEKL. The CDR3 consists of 17 residues. This specimen was unsorted PBMCs, taken 0.4 years before starting antiretroviral therapy. The source of this sequence is a man aged 18 to 30 with HIV. The chain uses TRBV4-1 and TRBJ2-4; weak D call: TRBD1 (5 bases). CDR3 amino acids: CASSQDSGLLAKNIQYF. As DNA, the CDR3 is TGCGCCAGCAGCCAAGATTCAGGGTTACTAGCCAAAAACATTCAGTACTTC.